What follows describes a single T cell receptor (beta chain). Its specificity is unknown. The data derive from a study of Ad26.COV2.S vaccination and SARS-CoV-2 variants. Study information: Intramuscular Ad26.COV2.S doses were given once or twice, 56 days apart.

Treatment meaning: some 20 received Ad26.COV2.S at low or high dose, single or two shots; 5 received placebo; per-sample allocation not given. Sampling happened 63 days after the first vaccine or placebo injection. In germline, CDR1 is LGHDT, CDR2 YNNKEL (reference sequence). CDR3 length equals 12 residues. Trimming took 4 bases from V and 5 from J, leaving 8 bases between them. The assay was immunoSEQ multiplex PCR, and TCRdb's table has in-frame clones only and misses some. The repertoire holds about 350,000 clones, with about 88% as singletons. Points from the study as a whole: TCR breadth and depth analyses may have underestimated total T cell responses. Reportedly, spike-specific CD8+ and CD4+ T cell responses achieved substantial breadth once vaccination had taken place.

Material: peripheral blood, obtained in a trial of Ad26.COV2.S vaccine versus placebo. This sequence originates from a person aged 18-60 years who received the Ad26.COV2.S COVID-19 vaccine or a placebo. The rearrangement uses TRBV3-1 (or the pseudogene TRBV3-2) and TRBJ1-1, with a weak D call TRBD1 (5 bases). The CDR3 DNA is TGTGCCAGCAGCCCCGGGACGACTGAAGCTTTCTTT. The encoded protein is CASSPGTTEAFF.